This T cell receptor beta chain was obtained from a study of blood T cell repertoires in COVID-19. The wider study: Collection of acute and convalescent COVID-19 samples took place in the United States, Italy and Spain.

Generated by immunoSEQ multiplex PCR, the TCRdb table keeps only in-frame clones and is missing some. The repertoire has around 140,000 clones, more than 75% of them found once; the top ten carry approximately 11%. Cohort allocation depended upon clinical history that participants reported. This receptor was identified in a man aged 55-75 years who had recovered from COVID-19. Material for sequencing was PBMCs or T cells enriched from blood (not recorded which).

CDR3 in amino acids: CASRTRDRGYEQYF. CDR3 bases: TGTGCCAGCAGAACCCGGGACAGGGGCTACGAGCAGTACTTC. The J gene is TRBJ2-7, the V gene TRBV6-5; 10 bases align to TRBD1. After removal of 6 bases from V and 3 bases from J, the junction contained 5 bases not matched to a gene. This CDR3 is 14 amino acids long. Germline V gene sequence: CDR1 MNHEY, CDR2 SVGAGI.